This passage covers 28 T cell receptor beta chains from one sample sequenced in a study of identical twins. TCRdb analysed the 5' RACE reads with MiXCR anew, one entry per CDR3 protein. The table has more than 1.5 million distinct CDR3 sequences, roughly a third seen once. Sample: cord blood. The receptors derive from a newborn girl in good health.

This clonotype has only a few counts. The chain carries TRBV12-3 or TRBV12-4 and TRBJ2-1; maybe TRBD2 (6 bases). The CDR3 has 12 residues. The CDR3, as DNA: TGTGCTACGGGAGAGGCCTACAATGAGCAGTTCTTC. Translation: CATGEAYNEQFF.

The table lists this clonotype with a few counts. V is TRBV6-6 and J is TRBJ1-2, with D unresolved. CDR1 is MNHNY and CDR2 is SVGAGI in the germline V gene (reference sequence). V lost 11 bases, J lost 4 bases, and 14 bases lay in between. CDR3 size: 12 residues. The CDR3, as DNA: TGTGCCTGCCGGTTCGGACCCTATGGCTACACCTTC. It is translated as CACRFGPYGYTF.

The chain has TRBV20-1 and TRBJ2-1, with 12 bases matching TRBD1. V shed 2 bases and J 6 bases; nucleotides not matched to a gene: 2. Germline CDR1 and CDR2: DFQATT and SNEGSKA (reference sequence). This CDR3 has 14 amino acids. In nucleotides, the CDR3 is TGCAGTGCTAGACGGGACAGGGGGCGCAATGAGCAGTTCTTC. Residues: CSARRDRGRNEQFF.

This clonotype was counted only a few times. The V gene is TRBV20-1, the J gene TRBJ1-2; D gene uncertain. This CDR3 contains 13 residues. Germline loops: CDR1 DFQATT, CDR2 SNEGSKA (reference sequence). With 2 bases removed from V and 8 bases from J, the gap between germline ends came to 15 bases. The CDR3 nucleotides are TGCAGTGCTAGACCCACAAGACAATGGGGCTACACCTTC. Its protein product is CSARPTRQWGYTF.

The rearrangement links TRBV6-2 or TRBV6-3 to TRBJ1-1; D is unresolved. Germline CDR1 MNHEY, CDR2 SVGEGT. This CDR3 is built from 11 residues. V lost 2 bases to trimming and J lost 11 bases, with 9 bases between them. The CDR3 nucleotides read TGTGCCAGCAGTTACCCTGACGGGGCTTTCTTT. This encodes CASSYPDGAFF.

The chain combines TRBV11-2 with TRBJ1-6; no reliable D call. CDR1 SGHAT and CDR2 FQNNGV come from the germline V gene. Trimming pared 0 bases from V and 0 bases from J, leaving 9 bases between. This CDR3 is 17 amino acids long. CDR3 DNA: TGTGCCAGCAGCTTAGACCCATTCAGCTCCTATAATTCACCCCTCCACTTT. Its translation: CASSLDPFSSYNSPLHF.

This clonotype showed up just a few times. The chain combines TRBV20-1 with TRBJ2-1; 14 bases match TRBD2. After removal of 3 bases from V and 0 bases from J, the junction contained 7 bases not matched to a gene. Germline V lookup: CDR1 DFQATT, CDR2 SNEGSKA (reference sequence). This CDR3 is built from 18 residues. CDR3: CSARGRGTSGSSYNEQFF. In DNA, the CDR3 is TGCAGTGCTAGGGGCAGGGGGACTAGCGGGAGCTCCTACAATGAGCAGTTCTTC.

This clonotype was picked up a small number of times. The chain combines TRBV28 with TRBJ2-3; D not certain. This CDR3 region has 14 residues. Between the trimmed V and J ends, which lost 4 bases and 0 bases, there was a span of 8 bases. The germline gives CDR1 MDHEN, CDR2 SYDVKM. The chain's CDR3 is CASSWVPSTDTQYF. The CDR3 coding sequence is TGTGCCAGCAGTTGGGTTCCTAGCACAGATACGCAGTATTTT.

In its sample, this clonotype was seen many times. The chain is built from TRBV20-1 and TRBJ2-1; D call uncertain. CDR3 length equals 9 residues. Trimming took 2 bases from V and 7 from J, leaving 0 bases between them. Germline V gives CDR1 DFQATT, CDR2 SNEGSKA (reference sequence). As DNA, the CDR3 is TGCAGTGCTAGAAATGAGCAGTTCTTC. Translated, it gives CSARNEQFF.

The chain carries TRBV19 and TRBJ1-5; D is unclear. The CDR3 sequence is 14 residues long. Germline V CDR1 and CDR2: LNHDA, SQIVND (reference sequence). Trimming cost V 3 bases and J 3 bases, with 9 bases left between them. In nucleotides, the CDR3 is TGTGCCAGTAGTATCATGGAGACCAATCAGCCCCAGCATTTT. The encoded protein is CASSIMETNQPQHF.

The rearrangement uses TRBV7-9 and TRBJ1-4; TRBD1 agrees at 9 bases. J was trimmed by 2 bases and V by 5 bases; bases with no gene match: 9. CDR1 and CDR2 from the germline V gene are SEHNR and FQNEAQ (reference sequence). This CDR3 contains 17 residues. Here the CDR3 reads CASSPGTGLGTNEKLFF. The CDR3 region has the DNA TGTGCCAGCAGCCCCGGGACAGGGTTGGGCACTAATGAAAAACTGTTTTTT.

The table lists this clonotype with a few counts. The chain has TRBV27 and TRBJ2-7; TRBD1 agrees at 8 bases. Losses at the gene ends were 3 bases for V and 2 bases for J; bases not matched to a gene: 9. CDR1 MNHEY and CDR2 SMNVEV come from the germline V gene (reference sequence). The CDR3 consists of 16 residues. CDR3 DNA: TGTGCCAGCAGTTTCACCGGGACAGGACCTACCTACGAGCAGTACTTC. It is translated as CASSFTGTGPTYEQYF.

The chain links TRBV24-1 to TRBJ2-1, with D hard to call. This CDR3 is built from 13 residues. The V gene lost 2 bases and the J gene lost 6 bases, with 7 bases spanning the gap. Germline V gives CDR1 KGHDR, CDR2 SFDVKD. The CDR3 bases are TGTGCCACCAGTGATTCCGTCCCCAATGAGCAGTTCTTC. Protein: CATSDSVPNEQFF.

The sample holds many counts of this clonotype. The chain carries TRBV20-1 and TRBJ2-7, with 7 bases identical to TRBD1. The CDR3 is 14 residues long. J lost 2 bases, V lost 2 bases, and 6 bases had no gene match. CDR1 is DFQATT and CDR2 is SNEGSKA in the germline V gene (reference sequence). In nucleotides, the CDR3 is TGCAGTGCTAGATCGGACAGGCCCGCCTACGAGCAGTACTTC. It specifies CSARSDRPAYEQYF.

This clonotype showed up just a few times. This chain connects TRBV5-1 to TRBJ2-7; D is uncertain. The CDR3 covers 13 residues. V lost 2 bases, J lost 2 bases, and 8 bases lay in between. Germline lookup yields CDR1 SGHRS and CDR2 YFSETQ. The DNA of the CDR3 is TGCGCCAGCAGCTTCGCCAGAGCCTACGAGCAGTACTTC. Translated: CASSFARAYEQYF.

The rearrangement joins TRBV20-1 to TRBJ2-2; no definite D call. V was shortened by 0 bases and J by 1 base, with 12 bases between the two germline ends. CDR3 length equals 16 residues. Germline V lookup: CDR1 DFQATT, CDR2 SNEGSKA (reference sequence). CDR3: CSARDPQLWNTGELFF. The CDR3 DNA is TGCAGTGCTAGAGATCCTCAATTGTGGAACACCGGGGAGCTGTTTTTT.

CDR3 bases: TGTGCCAGCAGTTCCTCAAGCGGGGGTCCCTCCTACGAGCAGTACTTC. Translated: CASSSSSGGPSYEQYF. The chain employs TRBV12-3 or TRBV12-4 and TRBJ2-7, with TRBD2 matching 8 bases. V was clipped by 4 bases and J by 0 bases; unmatched bases: 8. The CDR3 spans 16 residues.

J is TRBJ1-4 and V is TRBV11-1; 8 bases fit TRBD1. V trimming: 8 bases; J trimming: 5 bases; junction bases outside the gene matches: 7. The length of the CDR3 is 14 residues. The V gene's germline CDR1 is SGHAT and CDR2 FQDESV (reference sequence). This CDR3 is CASAGQGQNEKLFF. CDR3 bases: TGTGCCAGCGCTGGACAGGGCCAAAATGAAAAACTGTTTTTT.

This chain joins TRBV24-1 and TRBJ1-2; a possible D gene is TRBD1 (5 bases). Germline V lookup: CDR1 KGHDR, CDR2 SFDVKD. This CDR3 is built from 13 residues. Deletions cut 3 bases from V and 7 bases from J, with 11 bases between. For the CDR3, the DNA is TGTGCCACCAGTGATCCAGGGTGGGGTGGCTACACCTTC. Its translation: CATSDPGWGGYTF.

The J gene is TRBJ1-2, the V gene TRBV28; tentative D call: TRBD1 (5 bases). CDR1 is MDHEN and CDR2 is SYDVKM in the germline V gene. The CDR3 covers 14 residues. V was clipped by 7 bases and J by 7 bases, with 19 bases between them. CDR3 in DNA: TGTGCCAGCAACGGGGGACTAGTGACCCGTGGCTACACCTTC. It translates to CASNGGLVTRGYTF.

V usage is TRBV27 and J usage is TRBJ2-4, with D uncertain. The tail of the sequence fits TRBJ2-7 better, so the J call may be wrong. Per germline, CDR1 MNHEY and CDR2 SMNVEV (reference sequence). The CDR3 is made up of 15 amino acids. The CDR3 nucleotides are TGTGCCAGCATTTTCGCAATGGGTCGCCACTACGAGCAGTACTTC. Protein product: CASIFAMGRHYEQYF.

V and J are TRBV27 and TRBJ1-1; unclear D gene. CDR1 MNHEY and CDR2 SMNVEV come from the germline V gene (reference sequence). Trimming left V 8 bases short and J 4 bases short, with 14 bases between. The CDR3 covers 13 residues. The CDR3 coding sequence is TGTGCCAGCCAGATTAGGATCGGCACTGAAGCTTTCTTT. Encoded protein: CASQIRIGTEAFF.

This clonotype was picked up a small number of times. V usage is TRBV12-3 or TRBV12-4 and J usage is TRBJ2-1; 9 nucleotides agree with TRBD2. The CDR3 sequence is 13 residues long. V shed 3 bases, J shed 9 bases, and the junction held 3 bases outside the gene matches. The CDR3 here is CASSFSGSFEQFF. DNA for the CDR3: TGTGCCAGCAGTTTTAGCGGGAGTTTTGAGCAGTTCTTC.

The DNA of the CDR3 is TGTGCCAGCATGTGGGGAGCCGGTACAGATACGCAGTATTTT. Its protein is CASMWGAGTDTQYF. V usage is TRBV6-1 and J usage is TRBJ2-3; D might be TRBD2 (5 bases). CDR3 length: 14 amino acids. V gave up 7 bases and J gave up 3 bases, with 14 bases separating them. Germline V CDR1 and CDR2: MNHNS, SASEGT.

The chain links TRBV20-1 to TRBJ2-1, with a tentative D call TRBD2 (5 bases). The germline V gene has CDR1 DFQATT and CDR2 SNEGSKA (reference sequence). Deletions cut 4 bases from V and 4 bases from J, with 14 bases between. The CDR3 sequence is 14 residues long. CDR3 sequence: CSAISREFYNEQFF. In nucleotides, the CDR3 is TGCAGTGCTATTTCTAGGGAGTTTTACAATGAGCAGTTCTTC.

The chain uses TRBV4-1 and TRBJ2-1; 10 nucleotides match TRBD1. Germline CDR1 and CDR2: MGHRA and YSYEKL. This CDR3 is 16 amino acids long. Trimming removed 0 bases from V and 5 bases from J; junction bases left unmatched: 4. The CDR3 DNA follows: TGCGCCAGCAGCCAAGACATCGGGACAGGGGACAATGAGCAGTTCTTC. Its protein product is CASSQDIGTGDNEQFF.

The chain joins TRBV29-1 to TRBJ2-7; D remains ambiguous. The V gene lost 6 bases and the J gene lost 0 bases, with 15 bases spanning the gap. Germline lookup yields CDR1 SQVTM and CDR2 ANQGSEA. This CDR3 is built from 14 residues. The CDR3 protein is CSVGIGAGSYEQYF. Here the CDR3 DNA reads TGCAGCGTGGGCATTGGAGCAGGCTCCTACGAGCAGTACTTC.

V and J are TRBV27 and TRBJ1-5; no firm D call. V dropped 1 base and J dropped 5 bases, with 9 bases sitting between them. Per the germline V gene, CDR1 is MNHEY and CDR2 is SMNVEV (reference sequence). This CDR3 is built from 14 residues. DNA for the CDR3: TGTGCCAGCAGTTTATTTGGCAGAGATCAGCCCCAGCATTTT. This encodes CASSLFGRDQPQHF.